The 4 T cell receptor beta chains reported below all come from one sample, sequenced in a study of blood T cell repertoires in COVID-19. Method: immunoSEQ multiplex PCR; TCRdb's copy keeps in-frame clones and lacks some. Found here are nearly 200,000 clones, more than 70% of them singletons; the top ten hold approximately 8.2%. The sequencing sample was made of PBMCs or T cells enriched from blood (not recorded which). These TCRs come from a young woman who had recovered from COVID-19.

The gene calls are TRBV19 and TRBJ2-1, with 8 bases lining up with TRBD2. Germline V gene lookup returns CDR1 LNHDA and CDR2 SQIVND (reference sequence). Unmatched junction bases numbered 9, after V lost 5 bases and J lost 6 bases. The CDR3 extends over 15 amino acids. The CDR3 region has the DNA TGTGCCAGTAGTGACGGGGGGGCGGTTGGCAATGAGCAGTTCTTC. Translation: CASSDGGAVGNEQFF.

The V and J genes are TRBV28 and TRBJ2-5; TRBD2 agrees at 9 bases. Germline CDR1 and CDR2: MDHEN and SYDVKM. The CDR3 extends over 17 amino acids. V gave up 2 bases and J gave up 5 bases; unmatched junction bases: 12. The CDR3 coding sequence is TGTGCCAGCAGTTTAGGGTGGGGTAGCGGGGGTCATGAGACCCAGTACTTC. It specifies CASSLGWGSGGHETQYF.

J is TRBJ1-1 and V is TRBV30; the match to TRBD1 covers 9 bases. The length of the CDR3 is 15 residues. With V trimmed by 2 bases and J by 1 base, 5 bases remained unmatched. CDR1 is GTSNPN, CDR2 SVGIG, per germline (reference sequence). The CDR3 sequence: CAWSPPDRGNTEAFF. Written as DNA, the CDR3 is TGTGCCTGGAGTCCCCCGGACAGGGGGAACACTGAAGCTTTCTTT. Variable domain in full (rest from reference TRBV30 and TRBJ1-1): SQTIHQWPATLVQPVGSPLSLECTVEGTSNPNLYWYRQAAGRGLQLLFYSVGIGQISSEVPQNLSASRPQDRQFILSSKKLLLSDSGFYLCAWSPPDRGNTEAFFGQGTRLTVV.

The genes are TRBV6-5 and TRBJ1-1, with D possibly being TRBD1 (5 bases). Germline CDR1 and CDR2: MNHEY and SVGAGI. CDR3 length: 12 amino acids. V was clipped by 6 bases and J by 11 bases, with 16 bases between them. As DNA, the CDR3 is TGTGCCAGCAGCTTTGACAGACCGGTGGCTTTCTTT. As protein: CASSFDRPVAFF.